The next 8 T cell receptor beta chains were all read from a single sample in a study of cytomegalovirus exposure and HLA in healthy donors. The PCR ran on 60 Vbeta and 13 Jbeta primers. TCRdb's table, derived via immunoSEQ multiplex PCR, lists solely in-frame clones and lacks some. This sample yields 95,000 to 100,000 clones, of which under 85% are seen a single time; around 4.1% belongs to the top ten. Sequenced sample: PBMCs. The source is a man aged 40-49 years in good health and CMV-seronegative.

This rearrangement joins TRBV18 to TRBJ2-7; perhaps TRBD1 as D (6 bases). V was trimmed by 0 bases and J by 7 bases, leaving 13 bases between them. Germline values: CDR1 KGHSH, CDR2 LQKENI. CDR3 length: 14 residues. The CDR3 DNA follows: TGTGCCAGCTCACCACCTCGACAGGCGGAGGAGCAGTACTTC. Its protein is CASSPPRQAEEQYF.

The CDR3 DNA is TGCGCCAGCAGCCAAGATCAGAGGGTTACGCAGTATTTT. Encoded protein: CASSQDQRVTQYF. V is TRBV4-3 and J is TRBJ2-3, with D maybe TRBD2 (5 bases). The V gene's germline CDR1 is LGHNA and CDR2 YSLEER. V lost 0 bases and J lost 8, with 9 bases in between. CDR3 size: 13 residues.

V gene TRBV11-2 combines with J gene TRBJ1-2; 9 bases are shared with TRBD1. The CDR3 contains 13 residues. The J segment lost 6 bases and the V segment lost 5 bases, leaving 4 bases of the junction unmatched. Germline CDR1 reads SGHAT; CDR2 reads FQNNGV. The CDR3 DNA is TGTGCCAGCAGCCGGGACAGGGATAATGGCTACACCTTC. Protein product: CASSRDRDNGYTF.

This clone was counted between two and nine times. This chain connects TRBV7-9 to TRBJ2-5, with 10 bases identical to TRBD2. Germline CDR1 SEHNR, CDR2 FQNEAQ (reference sequence). The CDR3 has 16 residues. Trimming cost V 5 bases and J 7 bases; bases outside gene matches: 13. CDR3 loop: CASSPHSGGRSGTQYF. The DNA for the CDR3 is TGTGCCAGCAGCCCCCATAGCGGGGGGCGATCGGGGACCCAGTACTTC.

The chain uses TRBV7-2 and TRBJ1-1; D is perhaps TRBD1 (6 bases). The V and J ends lost 6 bases and 2 bases respectively, with 16 bases between them. CDR3 length equals 15 residues. CDR1 is SGHTA and CDR2 is FQGNSA in the germline V gene. The CDR3 DNA follows: TGTGCCAGCAGTACCTTCTCGGACAGAAACACTGAAGCTTTCTTT. It codes for CASSTFSDRNTEAFF.

The chain combines TRBV2 with TRBJ1-2; D perhaps matches TRBD1 (5 bases). Trimming took off 3 bases at V and 1 base at J, with 6 bases between the two ends. CDR1 is SNHLY, CDR2 FYNNEI, per germline. The CDR3 runs to 13 residues. The chain's CDR3 is CASSDRVNYGYTF. The CDR3 nucleotides read TGTGCCAGCAGTGACAGGGTTAACTATGGCTACACCTTC.

The chain couples TRBV18 to TRBJ1-1; 10 positions match TRBD1. Trimming cost V 0 bases and J 7 bases; bases outside gene matches: 5. The CDR3 totals 15 residues. Germline values: CDR1 KGHSH, CDR2 LQKENI. Here the CDR3 reads CASSPPQGQGSEAFF. The CDR3 coding sequence is TGTGCCAGCTCACCACCCCAGGGACAGGGGAGTGAAGCTTTCTTT.

This chain joins TRBV28 and TRBJ2-7; D is ambiguous. The CDR3 is 13 amino acids. Trimming removed 4 bases from V and 2 bases from J, with 9 bases in between. Germline V gene data show CDR1 as MDHEN and CDR2 as SYDVKM. Here the CDR3 reads CASSSTFPYEQYV. Here the CDR3 DNA reads TGTGCCAGCAGTTCGACATTTCCCTACGAGCAGTACGTC.